This passage covers 9 T cell receptor beta chains from one sample sequenced in a study of graft-versus-host responses after intestinal transplantation. No antigens are known for them. The repertoire was sequenced with immunoSEQ multiplex PCR; TCRdb's copy has only in-frame clones and lacks some. Of fewer than 85,000 clones in the sample, about 87% were seen once. The source material was unstimulated CD4+ T cells sorted from spleen or lymph node cells, sampled before transplant. These receptors were taken from a human donor who was the organ donor for an intestinal transplant.

The CDR3 loop is CASSLATTGQADTQYF. In nucleotides, the CDR3 is TGCGCCAGCAGCTTGGCCACAACAGGGCAGGCAGATACGCAGTATTTT. The chain uses TRBV5-1 and TRBJ2-3, with D maybe TRBD1 (6 bases). This CDR3 is built from 16 residues. V lost 0 bases to trimming and J lost 4 bases, with 15 bases between them. The germline gives CDR1 SGHRS, CDR2 YFSETQ.

This chain's CDR3 is CASSSTTGENTGELFF. The CDR3 DNA follows: TGCGCCAGCAGCTCTACGACAGGGGAAAACACCGGGGAGCTGTTTTTT. The V call is TRBV5-1, the J call TRBJ2-2; 8 bases fit TRBD1. The CDR3 consists of 16 residues. The germline V gene encodes CDR1 SGHRS and CDR2 YFSETQ. V lost 3 bases to trimming and J lost 2 bases; unmatched junction nucleotides: 6.

This chain connects TRBV10-2 to TRBJ2-4, with D perhaps TRBD2 (5 bases). Trimming took off 0 bases at V and 6 bases at J, with 12 bases between the two ends. CDR3 length: 15 amino acids. Germline loops: CDR1 WSHSY, CDR2 SAAADI. CDR3 in amino acids: CASSESGGRGNIQYF. CDR3 bases: TGCGCCAGCAGTGAGTCGGGCGGACGGGGAAACATTCAGTACTTC.

The rearrangement uses TRBV29-1 and TRBJ1-1; possibly TRBD1 for D (6 bases). V was pared by 5 bases and J by 1 base, with 11 bases between. Germline CDR1 is SQVTM and CDR2 is ANQGSEA. The CDR3 loop spans 13 amino acids. The CDR3 DNA is TGCAGCGTTTTAAGGGGGGGGAACACTGAAGCTTTCTTT. Residues: CSVLRGGNTEAFF.

This chain uses TRBV7-2 with TRBJ2-1; 12 bases align to TRBD1. Germline loops: CDR1 SGHTA, CDR2 FQGNSA. The trim removed 1 base at V and 10 bases at J, leaving 5 bases unmatched. The CDR3 totals 15 residues. The CDR3, as DNA: TGTGCCAGCAGCTTAGGGGGACAGGGGGCAGTCGAGCAGTTCTTC. This encodes CASSLGGQGAVEQFF.

For the CDR3, the DNA is TGTGCCAGCAGCAGGAGGACAGGGAGCAACTCACCCCTCCACTTT. It is translated as CASSRRTGSNSPLHF. V gene TRBV7-9 combines with J gene TRBJ1-6, with 8 bases that match TRBD1. Germline V gene lookup returns CDR1 SEHNR and CDR2 FQNEAQ (reference sequence). The CDR3 has 15 residues. With 5 bases clipped from V and 10 bases from J, the junction kept 10 bases outside the gene matches. The full variable domain, in which reference TRBV7-9 and TRBJ1-6 provide the parts outside the CDR3, is DTGVSQNPRHKITKRGQNVTFRCDPISEHNRLYWYRQTLGQGPEFLTYFQNEAQLEKSRLLSDRFSAERPKGSFSTLEIQRTEQGDSAMYLCASSRRTGSNSPLHFGNGTRLTVT.

J is TRBJ2-5 and V is TRBV5-1; possible D gene TRBD1, 5 bases. Between the trimmed V and J ends, which lost 0 bases and 1 base, there was a span of 7 bases. CDR1 and CDR2 from the germline V gene are SGHRS and YFSETQ. CDR3 length: 14 amino acids. The CDR3 is CASSLGRVQETQYF. CDR3 in DNA: TGCGCCAGCAGCTTGGGCAGGGTCCAAGAGACCCAGTACTTC. The variable domain in full, with the rest retrieved from reference TRBV5-1 and TRBJ2-5, is KAGVTQTPRYLIKTRGQQVTLSCSPISGHRSVSWYQQTPGQGLQFLFEYFSETQRNKGNFPGRFSGRQFSNSRSEMNVSTLELGDSALYLCASSLGRVQETQYFGPGTRLLVL.

V and J are TRBV28 and TRBJ2-3, with D possibly being TRBD2 (6 bases). The V and J ends lost 2 bases and 8 bases respectively, with 20 bases between them. CDR3 size: 16 residues. Germline assignment: CDR1 MDHEN and CDR2 SYDVKM. CDR3 coding DNA: TGTGCCAGCAGTTTAGAAAGTGGGGGAGGCTATAGTACGCAGTATTTT. It is translated as CASSLESGGGYSTQYF.

The J gene is TRBJ2-1, the V gene TRBV6-4, with 8 bases fitting TRBD2. The junction had 5 bases not matched to a gene; V was cut back by 4 bases and J by 3 bases. This CDR3 comprises 15 residues. Germline lookup yields CDR1 MRHNA and CDR2 SNTAGT. The DNA of the CDR3 is TGTGCCAGCAGTGTGCTTGCGGGGGGCTACAATGAGCAGTTCTTC. It is translated as CASSVLAGGYNEQFF.